This entry lists 20 T cell receptor beta chains sequenced from one sample in a study of blood T cell repertoires in COVID-19. This table comes from immunoSEQ multiplex PCR, and its TCRdb copy is limited to in-frame clones, with some not included. The sample lists around 18,000 clones; 89% were seen once. The source material was peripheral blood. These receptors were obtained from a man aged 55 to 70 with active COVID-19.

The chain uses TRBV4-1 and TRBJ2-5; TRBD2 aligns across 9 bases. The germline gives CDR1 MGHRA, CDR2 YSYEKL. The CDR3 loop spans 16 amino acids. Trimming cost V 6 bases and J 2 bases; bases outside gene matches: 10. The CDR3 is CASSPTSGIAQETQYF. CDR3 in DNA: TGCGCCAGCAGTCCGACTAGCGGAATAGCACAAGAGACCCAGTACTTC.

The CDR3 DNA reads TGTGCCACCAGTGATGCGGGAGGGCCTAGGAATGAGCAGTTCTTC. This encodes CATSDAGGPRNEQFF. The genes are TRBV24-1 and TRBJ2-1, with 9 bases fitting TRBD2. The CDR3 is 15 residues long. The germline CDR1 and CDR2 sequences are KGHDR and SFDVKD. V lost 3 bases and J lost 7; bases outside the gene matches: 6.

This chain uses TRBV5-6 with TRBJ2-5; TRBD2 aligns across 10 bases. J lost 1 base, V lost 4 bases, and 13 bases had no gene match. The CDR3 contains 18 residues. Germline CDR1 is SGHDT and CDR2 is YYEEEE. The CDR3 sequence is CASSPRPLAGSPQETQYF. As DNA, the CDR3 is TGTGCCAGCAGCCCCAGGCCACTAGCGGGATCCCCCCAAGAGACCCAGTACTTC.

This clone was detected only once. The chain employs TRBV19 and TRBJ1-2; tentatively, D is TRBD1 (5 bases). V was clipped by 9 bases and J by 0 bases, with 20 bases between them. This CDR3 region has 16 residues. Germline lookup yields CDR1 LNHDA and CDR2 SQIVND (reference sequence). CDR3 bases: TGTGCCAGCCATATCAATCGGGAGGGGCCTAACTATGGCTACACCTTC. The encoded protein is CASHINREGPNYGYTF.

The rearrangement joins TRBV3-1 (or the pseudogene TRBV3-2) to TRBJ1-1; 9 nucleotides line up with TRBD1. Trimming at V came to 3 bases and at J to 5 bases, leaving 1 base not matched to a gene. CDR3 length: 13 residues. Germline V CDR1 and CDR2: LGHDT, YNNKEL (reference sequence). The CDR3 spells CASSHGQGTEAFF. The CDR3 coding sequence is TGTGCCAGCAGCCACGGACAGGGGACTGAAGCTTTCTTT.

The V call is TRBV4-1, the J call TRBJ2-7; D gene unclear. From germline, CDR1 is MGHRA and CDR2 YSYEKL. This CDR3 has 15 residues. V lost 1 base to trimming and J lost 5 bases, with 15 bases between them. CDR3 protein: CASSQGPGNFDEQYF. The CDR3 nucleotides read TGCGCCAGCAGCCAAGGTCCGGGTAACTTCGACGAGCAGTACTTC.

Of note for this clone: The junction and the germline gene differ at one end; a read error may be behind it. This chain links TRBV7-6 with TRBJ2-3, with 10 nucleotides matching TRBD2. The CDR3 sequence is 15 residues long. Germline V gives CDR1 SGHVS, CDR2 FNYEAQ. For the CDR3, the DNA is TGTGCTAGCAGCTTACTAAGCGGGGGGGCAGATACGCAGTATTTT. This sequence encodes CASSLLSGGADTQYF.

The chain uses TRBV4-3 and TRBJ2-3, with 10 bases that match TRBD2. The junction had 5 bases not matched to a gene; V was cut back by 2 bases and J by 0 bases. The CDR3 covers 17 residues. CDR1 and CDR2 from the germline V gene are LGHNA and YSLEER. CDR3 DNA sequence: TGCGCCAGCAGCCAAAAAAGCGGGGGGGCTAGCACAGATACGCAGTATTTT. It translates to CASSQKSGGASTDTQYF.

This clone has just one count. The chain recombines TRBV7-9 with TRBJ2-7; weak D call: TRBD2 (6 bases). CDR3 length: 16 amino acids. V shed 1 base and J shed 1 base, with 14 bases lying between them. Germline values: CDR1 SEHNR, CDR2 FQNEAQ (reference sequence). The CDR3 coding sequence is TGTGCCAGCAGCTTAGTATTGGCTAGCGATTCCTACGAGCAGTACTTC. Its translation: CASSLVLASDSYEQYF.

The V and J genes are TRBV11-3 and TRBJ2-7, with 7 bases matching TRBD1. V shed 1 base and J 6 bases; nucleotides not matched to a gene: 3. The CDR3 has 13 residues. Germline V gives CDR1 SGHNT, CDR2 YENEEA. CDR3 bases: TGTGCCAGCAGCTTAGGTGCAGGGGGCGAGCAGTACTTC. This codes for CASSLGAGGEQYF.

J is TRBJ2-7 and V is TRBV4-2, with D possibly TRBD2 on 6 matching bases. Deletions cut 0 bases from V and 5 bases from J, with 8 bases between. The CDR3 spans 13 residues. Per the germline V gene, CDR1 is LGHNA and CDR2 is YNFKEQ. The CDR3 sequence: CASSQDGGDEQYF. In nucleotides, the CDR3 is TGTGCCAGCAGCCAAGATGGCGGGGACGAGCAGTACTTC.

This chain connects TRBV10-3 to TRBJ1-5; D remains ambiguous. The CDR3 is 15 residues long. The V gene lost 6 bases and the J gene lost 1 base, with 13 bases spanning the gap. The germline V gene encodes CDR1 ENHRY and CDR2 SYGVKD. The CDR3 nucleotides read TGTGCCATCAGGCGGGAGTTGGGAAGCAATCAGCCCCAGCATTTT. Protein sequence: CAIRRELGSNQPQHF.

The rearrangement links TRBV24-1 to TRBJ1-3, with D tentatively TRBD1 (5 bases). CDR1 is KGHDR, CDR2 SFDVKD, per germline. The CDR3 contains 17 residues. V was clipped by 2 bases and J by 0 bases, with 13 bases between them. CDR3 DNA: TGTGCCACCAGTGATTCCGGGAGACAGAGCTCTGGAAACACCATATATTTT. It codes for CATSDSGRQSSGNTIYF.

This chain links TRBV27 with TRBJ2-1, with 8 positions matching TRBD2. The germline gives CDR1 MNHEY, CDR2 SMNVEV (reference sequence). The J segment lost 4 bases and the V segment lost 5 bases, leaving 10 bases of the junction unmatched. The CDR3 sequence is 16 residues long. The CDR3 protein is CASSHEAGASYNEQFF. The CDR3 DNA reads TGTGCCAGCAGTCATGAAGCGGGAGCCTCTTACAATGAGCAGTTCTTC.

This chain connects TRBV30 to TRBJ1-3; D may be TRBD1 (6 bases). This CDR3 is 14 amino acids long. Germline-derived CDR1 and CDR2 are GTSNPN and SVGIG (reference sequence). V was shortened by 2 bases and J by 0 bases, with 8 bases between the two germline ends. This CDR3 is CAWSQGISGNTIYF. The DNA for the CDR3 is TGTGCCTGGAGTCAGGGGATCTCTGGAAACACCATATATTTT.

This clone was seen only once. The V gene is TRBV3-1 (or the pseudogene TRBV3-2), the J gene TRBJ2-1; a possible D gene is TRBD2 (6 bases). Trimming removed 5 bases from V and 1 base from J, with 18 bases in between. CDR3 size: 17 residues. Germline V gives CDR1 LGHDT, CDR2 YNNKEL (reference sequence). The CDR3 nucleotides are TGTGCCAGCAGCTCTCATCCCAGCGGGTCATCCTACAATGAGCAGTTCTTC. As protein: CASSSHPSGSSYNEQFF.

The chain joins TRBV6-5 to TRBJ1-2; 7 nucleotides agree with TRBD1. The CDR3 is 15 amino acids. V dropped 4 bases and J dropped 2; count of bases not matched to a gene: 7. Germline V gives CDR1 MNHEY, CDR2 SVGAGI. CDR3: CASSSPGQTNYGYTF. For the CDR3, the DNA is TGTGCCAGCAGTTCTCCGGGACAGACGAACTATGGCTACACCTTC.

The genes are TRBV5-4 and TRBJ2-5; D gene unclear. This CDR3 is 14 amino acids long. CDR1 is SGHNT and CDR2 is YYREEE in the germline V gene (reference sequence). V was cut by 2 bases and J by 1 base, with 9 bases left in between. CDR3 DNA: TGTGCCAGCAGCTTAGGCAGGCTCCAAGAGACCCAGTACTTC. Protein: CASSLGRLQETQYF.

The rearrangement uses TRBV5-1 and TRBJ2-5, with TRBD1 matching over 10 bases. In germline, CDR1 is SGHRS, CDR2 YFSETQ. The CDR3 sequence is 15 residues long. Trimming at V came to 0 bases and at J to 6 bases, leaving 5 bases not matched to a gene. The CDR3 here is CASSLGQGAGKTQYF. The CDR3 nucleotides are TGCGCCAGCAGCTTGGGACAGGGGGCGGGAAAGACCCAGTACTTC.

This chain connects TRBV5-5 to TRBJ1-5; the D gene is possibly TRBD1 (5 bases). CDR1 and CDR2 (germline): SGHKS, YYEKEE (reference sequence). V shed 4 bases and J shed 7 bases, with 15 bases lying between them. This CDR3 has 14 residues. In nucleotides, the CDR3 is TGTGCCAGCAGCAGATCGGGGGTGGGCCAGCCCCAGCATTTT. Translated, it gives CASSRSGVGQPQHF.